This TCR beta chain was identified during a study of T cell repertoires in cytomegalovirus infection (dated by TCRdb to about 2019). In terms of the full investigation: Peptide stimulations targeted recently identified HLA-C-restricted CMV epitopes, whose presentation resists viral immunomodulation, together with well-studied HLA-B-restricted epitopes. The HLA type of each donor mattered for the analysis, because public TCR beta signatures pointed to carriage of CMV infection along with the matching HLA type.

Here is what the overall study found, with its caveats: The ex vivo response was dominated by HLA-C-restricted CMV-specific TCR beta clonotypes, which also provided the single most frequent clonotype in two of eight donors. In both this cohort and an independent 352-donor cohort, the cumulative frequency of public TCR beta family members distinguished carriers of CMV infection plus the relevant HLA type.

The germline V gene sets CDR1 to SGHTA and CDR2 to FQGNSA. The cysteine opens and the phenylalanine closes a CDR3 of 18 amino acids. Of all the DNA, just the CDR3 is kept, 54 bases in frame from base 1. For this chain, trimming is 4 bases at the V end and 3 bases at the J end, and the number of junction bases without a gene match is 11. The treatment or condition label, as the study defines it: in vitro stimulation with specific CMV peptide epitopes to enrich CMV-specific T cells. This clonotype was picked up many times. Its specific antigen is unknown. Base qualities were left out, and no much larger clone turns up one base away. Sequencing took place on an Illumina HiSeq 1500. In-frame beta chains were kept once TCRdb had trimmed the public reads at Q25 with fastp and called clones with MiXCR. Duplicate CDR3 protein sequences are folded into a single record with the most common DNA and genes. The sample table holds about half a million distinct CDR3 sequences, of which roughly a third were seen once. The ten largest make up roughly 15% of the sample.

The source is a human donor in good health (CMV status not recorded). Some clones in this sample may be carry-over from other donors' samples. The V gene is TRBV7-2 and the J gene is TRBJ2-3; 12 of the junction bases match TRBD2. The material sequenced was cultured PBMCs, taken from culture after CMV antigen stimulation. The CDR3 is CASSSPRLAGGGTDTQYF. The DNA reads TGTGCCAGCAGCTCCCCGAGGCTAGCGGGAGGGGGGACAGATACGCAGTATTTT. The CDR3, completed at both ends by the reference TRBV7-2 and TRBJ2-3 genes, gives the full variable domain GAGVSQSPSNKVTEKGKDVELRCDPISGHTALYWYRQSLGQGLEFLIYFQGNSAPDKSGLPSDRFSAERTGGSVSTLTIQRTQQEDSAVYLCASSSPRLAGGGTDTQYFGPGTRLTVL.